The 23 T cell receptor beta chains in this list originate from one sample, sequenced in a study of human T cells and chemical hapten exposure. TCRdb processed the RACE reads anew with MiXCR; each CDR3 protein has one entry. The sample lists about 190,000 distinct CDR3 sequences; under 30% were seen once. Noted time point: patch test 3, about 24 weeks after DPC sensitization. Regarding treatment: therapeutic diphenylcyclopropenone sensitization with weekly scalp DPC. The specimen was whole blood, collected in connection with sensitization to the hapten diphenylcyclopropenone (DPC). Receptor source: a woman aged 40 to 50 with alopecia areata. Some clones in this sample may be carry-over from other donors' samples.

This clonotype was counted between two and nine times. The V call is TRBV5-1, the J call TRBJ1-1; D gene unclear. Trimming took 1 base from V and 0 from J, leaving 7 bases between them. Germline V lookup: CDR1 SGHRS, CDR2 YFSETQ. The CDR3 totals 14 residues. CDR3 DNA: TGCGCCAGCAGCTTGACCCCTTTGAACACTGAAGCTTTCTTT. Amino acids: CASSLTPLNTEAFF.

There are many counts of this clonotype. This chain uses TRBV29-1 with TRBJ1-2; a weak D match, TRBD1 (5 bases). This CDR3 spans 13 amino acids. Between the trimmed V and J ends, which lost 6 bases and 8 bases, there was a span of 19 bases. Germline V gene lookup returns CDR1 SQVTM and CDR2 ANQGSEA. This CDR3 reads CSVNRDGGRGYTF. In nucleotides, the CDR3 is TGCAGCGTCAACCGGGATGGGGGTCGGGGCTACACCTTC.

This chain links TRBV14 with TRBJ1-1, with D perhaps matching TRBD1 (6 bases). The germline gives CDR1 SGHDN, CDR2 FVKESK. The CDR3 spans 15 residues. The V and J ends lost 4 bases and 1 base respectively, with 13 bases between them. In DNA, the CDR3 is TGTGCCAGCAGCCTCAGGGGCCGCCCGAACACTGAAGCTTTCTTT. Translating gives CASSLRGRPNTEAFF. Full variable domain (rest looked up from reference TRBV14 and TRBJ1-1): EAGVTQFPSHSVIEKGQTVTLRCDPISGHDNLYWYRRVMGKEIKFLLHFVKESKQDESGMPNNRFLAERTGGTYSTLKVQPAELEDSGVYFCASSLRGRPNTEAFFGQGTRLTVV.

This clonotype was seen just once. This chain links TRBV10-3 with TRBJ2-7; D call uncertain. Per germline, CDR1 ENHRY and CDR2 SYGVKD. This CDR3 is built from 12 residues. V dropped 2 bases and J dropped 1 base, with 3 bases sitting between them. CDR3 in amino acids: CAISEKSYEQYF. As DNA, the CDR3 is TGTGCCATCAGTGAGAAGTCCTACGAGCAGTACTTC.

This clonotype was seen once. CDR3 sequence reads: CSASRREGLDTQYF. DNA of the CDR3: TGCAGTGCTAGTAGACGGGAGGGCCTAGATACGCAGTATTTT. This chain joins TRBV20-1 and TRBJ2-3, with 8 bases fitting TRBD2. With 3 bases clipped from V and 5 bases from J, the junction kept 7 bases outside the gene matches. CDR3 size: 14 residues. From germline, CDR1 is DFQATT and CDR2 SNEGSKA (reference sequence).

The J gene is TRBJ2-2, the V gene TRBV6-1; no reliable D call. V was trimmed by 8 bases and J by 4 bases, leaving 11 bases between them. From germline, CDR1 is MNHNS and CDR2 SASEGT. The CDR3 runs to 13 residues. In DNA, the CDR3 is TGTGCCAGCCGGGTATTACTCACCGGGGAGCTGTTTTTT. Translation gives CASRVLLTGELFF.

This clonotype was detected many times. The rearrangement uses TRBV19 and TRBJ2-7; 8 bases line up with TRBD2. Germline trimming cut 7 bases from V and 6 bases from J; bases unmatched to any gene: 11. Germline CDR1 is LNHDA and CDR2 is SQIVND (reference sequence). This CDR3 region has 14 residues. The DNA for the CDR3 is TGTGCCAGTAAGATTCGTGCGGGAGGAATCGAGCAGTACTTC. Amino acids: CASKIRAGGIEQYF.

This clonotype was counted only a few times. This chain uses TRBV4-1 with TRBJ2-7; 13 nucleotides align to TRBD2. The V gene's germline CDR1 is MGHRA and CDR2 YSYEKL. V shed 4 bases, J shed 5 bases, and the junction held 5 bases outside the gene matches. The CDR3 covers 15 residues. The CDR3, as DNA: TGCGCCAGCAGCCGGACTAGCGGGAGACCCCACGAGCAGTACTTC. Amino acids: CASSRTSGRPHEQYF.

The chain employs TRBV20-1 and TRBJ2-3; D not resolved. Germline V lookup: CDR1 DFQATT, CDR2 SNEGSKA (reference sequence). V was cut by 6 bases and J by 5 bases, with 12 bases left in between. The CDR3 is made up of 12 amino acids. CDR3 in DNA: TGCAGTGCCGGAAAGGGCCTAGATACGCAGTATTTT. This encodes CSAGKGLDTQYF.

This clonotype has just a few counts. V usage is TRBV6-5 and J usage is TRBJ2-2; TRBD1 matches 7 bases. The junction had 6 bases not matched to a gene; V was cut back by 4 bases and J by 7 bases. There are 14 residues in the CDR3. The germline V gene encodes CDR1 MNHEY and CDR2 SVGAGI. In DNA, the CDR3 is TGTGCCAGCAGTTTTAGGGGGCTCAGCGGGGAGCTGTTTTTT. It codes for CASSFRGLSGELFF.

In this sample, this clonotype turned up a few times. The V gene is TRBV3-1, the J gene TRBJ1-1, with 12 bases that match TRBD1. Trimming at V came to 3 bases and at J to 11 bases, leaving 7 bases not matched to a gene. The germline CDR1 and CDR2 sequences are LGHDT and YNNKEL (reference sequence). This CDR3 has 14 amino acids. This CDR3 is CASSHGTGGREAFF. The CDR3 DNA reads as TGTGCCAGCAGCCACGGGACAGGGGGCAGGGAGGCTTTCTTT. The full variable domain, completed using reference TRBV3-1 and TRBJ1-1, is DTAVSQTPKYLVTQMGNDKSIKCEQNLGHDTMYWYKQDSKKFLKIMFSYNNKELIINETVPNRFSPKSPDKAHLNLHINSLELGDSAVYFCASSHGTGGREAFFGQGTRLTVV.

The V call is TRBV19, the J call TRBJ1-5, with D tentatively TRBD1 (5 bases). The CDR3 runs 18 residues. Trimming took off 0 bases at V and 2 bases at J, with 17 bases between the two ends. CDR1 and CDR2 (germline): LNHDA, SQIVND (reference sequence). The CDR3 region is CASSIEGPKRFRNQPQHF. The CDR3 DNA sequence: TGTGCCAGTAGTATAGAGGGGCCAAAGCGTTTTCGCAATCAGCCCCAGCATTTT. The whole variable domain, remainder taken from reference TRBV19 and TRBJ1-5, is DGGITQSPKYLFRKEGQNVTLSCEQNLNHDAMYWYRQDPGQGLRLIYYSQIVNDFQKGDIAEGYSVSREKKESFPLTVTSAQKNPTAFYLCASSIEGPKRFRNQPQHFGDGTRLSIL.

This clonotype was counted at least ten times. The CDR3 spells CAIRDGGHNEKLFF. The CDR3 coding sequence is TGTGCCATCAGGGATGGTGGGCATAATGAAAAACTGTTTTTT. The V call is TRBV10-3, the J call TRBJ1-4, with no clear D. Germline CDR1 and CDR2: ENHRY and SYGVKD. There are 14 residues in the CDR3. V gave up 6 bases and J gave up 4 bases, with 12 bases separating them.

The sample holds a few counts of this clonotype. The chain links TRBV10-3 to TRBJ1-1; 10 bases fit TRBD1. Germline CDR1 reads ENHRY; CDR2 reads SYGVKD. V shed 3 bases, J shed 1 base, and the junction held 8 bases outside the gene matches. CDR3 length equals 17 residues. The CDR3 region is CAISDPGQGWGNTEAFF. In DNA, the CDR3 is TGTGCCATCAGTGATCCGGGACAGGGGTGGGGGAACACTGAAGCTTTCTTT.

The rearrangement links TRBV6-2 or TRBV6-3 to TRBJ2-2; unclear D gene. Trimming removed 2 bases at V and 7 bases at J, with 8 bases between. The CDR3 is made up of 13 amino acids. From germline, CDR1 is MNHEY and CDR2 SVGEGT. The CDR3 DNA reads as TGTGCCAGCAGTTACCCTTATGTCGGGGAGCTGTTTTTT. Translation: CASSYPYVGELFF.

The chain employs TRBV12-3 or TRBV12-4 and TRBJ1-4, with TRBD1 identical over 7 bases. Trimming cost V 2 bases and J 7 bases; bases outside gene matches: 7. The CDR3 loop spans 15 amino acids. Written as DNA, the CDR3 is TGTGCCAGCAGTTTACGACAGGGACCGGGTGAAAAACTGTTTTTT. Translated, it gives CASSLRQGPGEKLFF.

This clonotype appeared a single time. Here the CDR3 reads CAISEDSNEKLFF. The CDR3 DNA is TGTGCCATCAGTGAGGACAGTAATGAAAAACTGTTTTTT. V usage is TRBV10-3 and J usage is TRBJ1-4; possibly TRBD1 for D (5 bases). Trimming pared 2 bases from V and 4 bases from J, leaving 5 bases between. Germline assignment: CDR1 ENHRY and CDR2 SYGVKD. The CDR3 contains 13 residues.

The rearrangement uses TRBV5-4 and TRBJ2-5; the match to TRBD1 covers 9 bases. V was clipped by 3 bases and J by 3 bases; unmatched bases: 9. The length of the CDR3 is 16 residues. The germline gives CDR1 SGHNT, CDR2 YYREEE (reference sequence). CDR3 sequence: CASSSGQGIGEETQYF. The CDR3, as DNA: TGTGCCAGCAGCTCGGGACAGGGAATTGGAGAAGAGACCCAGTACTTC.

The chain links TRBV10-3 to TRBJ2-3, with D maybe TRBD2 (6 bases). There are 15 residues in the CDR3. The V gene's germline CDR1 is ENHRY and CDR2 SYGVKD. V gave up 6 bases and J gave up 3 bases, with 16 bases separating them. CDR3 protein: CAIRGGSLGTDTQYF. CDR3 coding DNA: TGTGCCATCAGGGGAGGATCTTTGGGGACAGATACGCAGTATTTT.

This clonotype has a count of ten or more. The chain has TRBV12-3 or TRBV12-4 and TRBJ2-7; D remains unclear. V lost 6 bases to trimming and J lost 7 bases, with 10 bases between them. The CDR3 is made up of 11 amino acids. This chain's CDR3 is CASRELGEQYF. The CDR3, as DNA: TGTGCCAGCAGAGAGCTAGGGGAGCAGTACTTC.

The V gene is TRBV7-2, the J gene TRBJ2-3; TRBD2 agrees at 14 bases. Germline V gene data show CDR1 as SGHTA and CDR2 as FQGNSA. The CDR3 runs 17 residues. V shed 5 bases and J 4 bases; nucleotides not matched to a gene: 8. CDR3 in DNA: TGTGCCAGCAGCCGACTAGCGGGAGGGATAGGGGCAGATACGCAGTATTTT. It encodes CASSRLAGGIGADTQYF. Filled out from reference TRBV7-2 and TRBJ2-3, the complete variable domain reads GAGVSQSPSNKVTEKGKDVELRCDPISGHTALYWYRQSLGQGLEFLIYFQGNSAPDKSGLPSDRFSAERTGGSVSTLTIQRTQQEDSAVYLCASSRLAGGIGADTQYFGPGTRLTVL.

CDR3 sequence: CSGNRDEKLFF. As DNA, the CDR3 is TGCAGCGGCAACAGGGATGAAAAACTGTTTTTT. The chain couples TRBV29-1 to TRBJ1-4; tentative D call: TRBD1 (6 bases). The CDR3 runs to 11 residues. With 7 bases removed from V and 6 bases from J, the gap between germline ends came to 9 bases. Germline assignment: CDR1 SQVTM and CDR2 ANQGSEA.

This clonotype has just a few counts. The gene calls are TRBV5-1 and TRBJ2-1, with D unresolved. This CDR3 has 14 amino acids. CDR1 SGHRS and CDR2 YFSETQ come from the germline V gene. V dropped 1 base and J dropped 6 bases, with 11 bases sitting between them. CDR3 DNA: TGCGCCAGCAGCTTGCTACCGGTGGGCAATGAGCAGTTCTTC. Its protein is CASSLLPVGNEQFF. Drawing the rest from reference TRBV5-1 and TRBJ2-1, the complete variable domain is KAGVTQTPRYLIKTRGQQVTLSCSPISGHRSVSWYQQTPGQGLQFLFEYFSETQRNKGNFPGRFSGRQFSNSRSEMNVSTLELGDSALYLCASSLLPVGNEQFFGPGTRLTVL.